Presented here are 12 T cell receptor beta chains from one specimen sequenced in a study of blood T cell repertoires in COVID-19. Sequenced by immunoSEQ multiplex PCR; TCRdb stores in-frame clones only, minus some. The sample consists of about 260,000 clones, about 84% of them appearing once. The sample was PBMCs or T cells enriched from blood (not recorded which). The receptor source for this set is a woman aged 45 to 65 who had recovered from COVID-19.

There are a few counts of this clone. The chain carries TRBV2 and TRBJ1-2, with a possible D match to TRBD1 (6 bases). V was trimmed by 7 bases and J by 2 bases, leaving 14 bases between them. This CDR3 has 14 residues. Germline lookup yields CDR1 SNHLY and CDR2 FYNNEI. CDR3: CASNHRVSNYGYTF. DNA for the CDR3: TGTGCCAGCAATCACAGGGTTTCAAACTATGGCTACACCTTC.

This clone occurred once. The V gene is TRBV19, the J gene TRBJ2-3, with 10 positions matching TRBD1. The CDR3 contains 17 residues. J gave up 3 bases and V 3 bases, and 9 bases lay outside the gene matches. The germline V gene encodes CDR1 LNHDA and CDR2 SQIVND (reference sequence). The DNA for the CDR3 is TGTGCCAGTAGTATCCCGGGACAGGGGATCGTGACAGATACGCAGTATTTT. Protein sequence: CASSIPGQGIVTDTQYF.

The rearrangement links TRBV27 to TRBJ2-2; 10 bases agree with TRBD1. This CDR3 has 16 amino acids. Germline V CDR1 and CDR2: MNHEY, SMNVEV (reference sequence). Unmatched junction bases numbered 3, after V lost 5 bases and J lost 0 bases. The CDR3 DNA follows: TGTGCCAGCAGTACCGGGACAGGGGCGAACACCGGGGAGCTGTTTTTT. Protein product: CASSTGTGANTGELFF.

This chain links TRBV30 with TRBJ1-1, with D unclear. Trimming left V 8 bases short and J 5 bases short, with 9 bases between. The CDR3 is made up of 10 amino acids. Germline V gene data show CDR1 as GTSNPN and CDR2 as SVGIG (reference sequence). The CDR3 protein is CAGRTTEAFF. In DNA, the CDR3 is TGTGCCGGCCGGACTACTGAAGCTTTCTTT.

The V call is TRBV11-2, the J call TRBJ1-2; maybe TRBD1 (6 bases). This CDR3 is 13 amino acids long. Germline V CDR1 and CDR2: SGHAT, FQNNGV. V lost 3 bases and J 7 bases, leaving 12 bases between the germline ends. CDR3 residues: CASSFGGGGGYTF. The CDR3 DNA follows: TGTGCCAGCAGCTTCGGGGGCGGGGGTGGCTACACCTTC.

This clone was detected ten times or more. The chain is built from TRBV5-1 and TRBJ1-1; TRBD1 agrees at 10 bases. Germline-derived CDR1 and CDR2 are SGHRS and YFSETQ. The CDR3 has 14 amino acids. The CDR3 region is CATGTGELGTEAFF. DNA for the CDR3: TGCGCTACCGGGACAGGGGAATTGGGCACTGAAGCTTTCTTT.

J is TRBJ1-2 and V is TRBV28, with D perhaps matching TRBD1 (6 bases). The CDR3 consists of 16 residues. Per germline, CDR1 MDHEN and CDR2 SYDVKM. V lost 7 bases, J lost 2 bases, and 20 bases lay in between. As DNA, the CDR3 is TGTGCCAGCACTTCCCGAACGGGACACTCCAACTATGGCTACACCTTC. Amino acid sequence: CASTSRTGHSNYGYTF.

The chain has TRBV7-2 and TRBJ2-3; 9 nucleotides match TRBD2. V shed 1 base and J 6 bases; nucleotides not matched to a gene: 8. Per germline, CDR1 SGHTA and CDR2 FQGNSA. This CDR3 region has 16 residues. Written as DNA, the CDR3 is TGTGCCAGCAGCTTAGGCCCGGCGGGAGGGGGGGATACGCAGTATTTT. Its translation: CASSLGPAGGGDTQYF.

The rearrangement joins TRBV6-5 to TRBJ1-2; 7 nucleotides agree with TRBD1. Germline V CDR1 and CDR2: MNHEY, SVGAGI. V was pared by 6 bases and J by 6 bases, with 10 bases of the junction left unmatched. The CDR3 runs 14 residues. In DNA form, the CDR3 reads TGTGCCAGCAGAAGGACAGGTTTTGGACATGGCTACACCTTC. Translated: CASRRTGFGHGYTF.

V and J are TRBV4-3 and TRBJ1-2; D remains ambiguous. CDR1 is LGHNA, CDR2 YSLEER, per germline. The CDR3 is 15 amino acids. Trimming removed 4 bases at V and 3 bases at J, with 15 bases between. For the CDR3, the DNA is TGCGCCAGCAGCCCAGAGAGGGCGCCTGACTATGGCTACACCTTC. It translates to CASSPERAPDYGYTF.

The genes are TRBV27 and TRBJ2-3, with D perhaps matching TRBD2 (6 bases). The CDR3 runs 14 residues. Germline-derived CDR1 and CDR2 are MNHEY and SMNVEV (reference sequence). The germline V and J ends were trimmed by 2 bases and 3 bases, with 9 bases remaining between them. CDR3 sequence reads: CASSLVGSTDTQYF. CDR3 sequence (DNA): TGTGCCAGCAGTTTAGTCGGGAGTACAGATACGCAGTATTTT.

The rearrangement links TRBV5-4 to TRBJ1-1; weak D call: TRBD1 (6 bases). CDR1 is SGHNT, CDR2 YYREEE, per germline (reference sequence). V gave up 3 bases and J gave up 0 bases, with 12 bases separating them. The CDR3 runs to 15 residues. The CDR3 nucleotides are TGTGCCAGCAGCTCAGCAGGGGTCCTGAACACTGAAGCTTTCTTT. Protein: CASSSAGVLNTEAFF.